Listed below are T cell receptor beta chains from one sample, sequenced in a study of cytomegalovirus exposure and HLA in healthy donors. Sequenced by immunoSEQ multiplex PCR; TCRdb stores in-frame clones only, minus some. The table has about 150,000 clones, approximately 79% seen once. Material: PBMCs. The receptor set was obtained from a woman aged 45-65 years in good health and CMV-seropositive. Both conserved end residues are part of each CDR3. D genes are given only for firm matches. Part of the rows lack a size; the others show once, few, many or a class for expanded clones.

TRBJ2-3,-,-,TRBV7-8,CASKAGGTDTQYF,TGTGCCAGTAAAGCGGGTGGAACAGATACGCAGTATTTT
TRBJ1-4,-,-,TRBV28,CASSLSGGRSEKLFF,TGTGCCAGCAGTTTATCCGGGGGGCGGTCTGAAAAACTGTTTTTT
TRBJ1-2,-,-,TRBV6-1,CASSEGRRDLYGYTF,TGTGCCAGCAGTGAAGGGAGGAGGGACCTCTATGGCTACACCTTC
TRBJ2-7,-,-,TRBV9,CASSGATGNEQYF,TGTGCCAGCAGCGGAGCAACAGGTAACGAGCAGTACTTC
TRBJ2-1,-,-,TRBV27,CASSPGGWGYNEQFF,TGTGCCAGCAGTCCTGGCGGGTGGGGCTACAATGAGCAGTTCTTC
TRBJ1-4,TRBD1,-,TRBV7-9,CASSRQGFNEKLFF,TGTGCCAGCAGCCGACAGGGTTTTAATGAAAAACTGTTTTTT
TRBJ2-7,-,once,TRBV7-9,CASSQGGAEQYF,TGTGCCAGCAGCCAAGGGGGTGCCGAGCAGTACTTC
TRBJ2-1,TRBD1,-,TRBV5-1,CASSWRQGYNEQFF,TGCGCCAGCAGCTGGCGACAGGGCTACAATGAGCAGTTCTTC
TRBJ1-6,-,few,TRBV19,CASSAGTLNSPLHF,TGTGCCAGTAGCGCCGGGACTTTAAATTCACCCCTCCACTTT
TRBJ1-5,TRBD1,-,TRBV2,CASRTGGEGQPQHF,TGTGCCAGCCGGACAGGGGGAGAGGGGCAGCCCCAGCATTTT
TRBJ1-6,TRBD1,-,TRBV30,CAWSVANLGTATYNSPLHF,TGTGCCTGGAGTGTAGCAAACCTGGGGACAGCAACCTATAATTCACCCCTCCACTTT
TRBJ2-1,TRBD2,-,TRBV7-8,CASSLILAGAYNEQFF,TGTGCCAGCAGCTTAATCCTAGCGGGGGCCTACAATGAGCAGTTCTTC
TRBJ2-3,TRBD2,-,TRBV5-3,CARSPCGGPFTDTQYF,TGTGCCAGAAGCCCATGCGGGGGGCCCTTCACAGATACGCAGTATTTT
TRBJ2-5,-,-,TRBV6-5,CASSYQGRSETQYF,TGTGCCAGCAGTTATCAGGGGCGTTCGGAGACCCAGTACTTC
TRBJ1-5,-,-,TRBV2,CASSERYRVNQPQHF,TGTGCCAGCAGTGAAAGGTATCGGGTCAATCAGCCCCAGCATTTT
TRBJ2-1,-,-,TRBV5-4,CASSLDFNEQFF,TGTGCCAGCAGCCTGGACTTTAATGAGCAGTTCTTC
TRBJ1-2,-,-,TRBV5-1,CASSLALGPHGYTF,TGCGCCAGCAGCTTGGCCCTGGGGCCACACGGCTACACCTTC
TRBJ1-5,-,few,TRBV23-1,CASSQGQPQHF,TGCGCCAGCTCCCAGGGGCAGCCCCAGCATTTT
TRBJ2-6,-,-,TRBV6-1,CASRPINSGANVLTF,TGTGCCAGCAGACCTATCAACTCTGGGGCCAACGTCCTGACTTTC
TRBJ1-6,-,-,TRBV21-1,CATRDPLVSNSPLHF,TGTGCCACCAGGGATCCGCTAGTGAGTAATTCACCCCTCCACTTT
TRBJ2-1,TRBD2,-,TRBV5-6,CASSPGTSGGAYAHEQFF,TGTGCCAGCAGCCCGGGGACTAGCGGGGGGGCTTACGCCCATGAGCAGTTCTTC
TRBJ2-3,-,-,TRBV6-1,CASSQRTGADTQYF,TGTGCCAGCAGTCAAAGGACTGGGGCAGATACGCAGTATTTT
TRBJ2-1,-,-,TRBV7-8,CASSFNRWGLDNEQFF,TGTGCCAGCAGCTTTAATCGTTGGGGGCTGGACAATGAGCAGTTCTTC
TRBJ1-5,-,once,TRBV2,CASSGQYSNQPQHF,TGTGCCAGCAGTGGGCAGTATAGCAATCAGCCCCAGCATTTT
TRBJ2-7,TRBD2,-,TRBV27,CASNPGLAASYEQYF,TGTGCCAGCAACCCGGGACTAGCGGCCTCCTACGAGCAGTACTTC
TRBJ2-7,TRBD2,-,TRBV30,CAWGASGRVEQYF,TGTGCCTGGGGGGCTAGCGGAAGGGTAGAGCAGTACTTC
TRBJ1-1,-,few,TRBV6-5,CASSYSGTTGTEAFF,TGTGCCAGCAGTTACTCTGGTACTACAGGCACTGAAGCTTTCTTT
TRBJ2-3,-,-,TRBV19,CASSLTGDTQYF,TGTGCCAGTAGCCTAACAGGGGATACGCAGTATTTT
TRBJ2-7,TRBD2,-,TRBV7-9,CASQLAGTGEQYF,TGTGCCAGCCAACTAGCGGGGACTGGGGAGCAGTACTTC
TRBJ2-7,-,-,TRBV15,CATSRESLGRDYEQYF,TGTGCCACCAGCAGAGAGTCTCTTGGCCGGGACTACGAGCAGTACTTC
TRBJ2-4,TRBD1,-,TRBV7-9,CASSFLGQGMQNIQYF,TGTGCCAGCAGCTTTCTCGGACAGGGGATGCAAAACATTCAGTACTTC
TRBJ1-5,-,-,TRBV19,CASSLQGNQPQHF,TGTGCCAGTAGTCTCCAGGGAAATCAGCCCCAGCATTTT
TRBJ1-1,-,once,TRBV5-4,CASSLVTDPREAFF,TGTGCCAGCAGCTTGGTGACCGACCCGAGGGAGGCTTTCTTT
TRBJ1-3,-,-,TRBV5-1,CASSREVAGSGNTIYF,TGCGCCAGCAGCCGCGAAGTGGCGGGCTCTGGAAACACCATATATTTT
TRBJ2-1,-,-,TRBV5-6,CASSLVWASYNEQFF,TGTGCCAGCAGCTTGGTATGGGCTTCCTACAATGAGCAGTTCTTC
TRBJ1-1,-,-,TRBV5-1,CASRPGEGNTEAFF,TGCGCCAGCCGCCCCGGCGAGGGGAACACTGAAGCTTTCTTT
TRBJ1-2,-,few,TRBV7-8,CASSSTGKNYGYTF,TGTGCCAGCAGCTCGACAGGAAAGAACTATGGCTACACCTTC
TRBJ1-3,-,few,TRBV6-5,CASSSPGQGPGNTIYF,TGTGCCAGCAGTTCCCCGGGACAAGGGCCTGGAAACACCATATATTTT